The clone carrying this T cell receptor (beta chain) has more than one count but fewer than ten. Its antigen is currently unknown. TCRdb recomputed calls from the reads with MiXCR, one row per CDR3 protein. The sample has about 460,000 distinct CDR3 sequences, 10% to 12% seen once. These data are taken from a study of T cell repertoires in cytomegalovirus infection. The CDR3 has 15 amino acids. Trimming at V came to 2 bases and at J to 4 bases, leaving 4 bases not matched to a gene. CDR1 and CDR2 (germline): MNHEY, SVGAGI. Broader study findings: Of the TCR beta families, the public ones yielded a cumulative frequency that identified carriers of CMV plus the relevant HLA.

The rearrangement joins TRBV6-5 to TRBJ2-7; 11 nucleotides match TRBD1. The receptor was derived from a human donor in good health (CMV status not recorded). Some clones in this sample may be carry-over from other donors' samples. The specimen sequenced was PBMCs. This CDR3 reads CASSYHGQGAYEQYF. As DNA, the CDR3 is TGTGCCAGCAGTTACCACGGACAGGGGGCTTACGAGCAGTACTTC.